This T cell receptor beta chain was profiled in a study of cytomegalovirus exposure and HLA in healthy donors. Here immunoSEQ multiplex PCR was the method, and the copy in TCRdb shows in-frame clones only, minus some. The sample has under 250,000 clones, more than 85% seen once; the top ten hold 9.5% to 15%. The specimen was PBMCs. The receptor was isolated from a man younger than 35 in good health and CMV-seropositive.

CDR3 sequence (DNA): TGTGCCAGCAGCTTGTTGGCAGGGGCAAACATTCAGTACTTC. Translated, it gives CASSLLAGANIQYF. This chain joins TRBV5-6 and TRBJ2-4; D is perhaps TRBD1 (6 bases). Deletions cut 1 base from V and 6 bases from J, with 11 bases between. Germline lookup yields CDR1 SGHDT and CDR2 YYEEEE. The CDR3 is 14 residues long.